These 20 T cell receptor beta chains were sequenced from one sample in a study of shared clonotypes between healthy human individuals. The table came from immunoSEQ multiplex PCR; TCRdb's copy has only in-frame clones and leaves some out. The data hold 2 million to 2.5 million clones, with roughly 95% observed a single time. The sample consisted of naive CD4+ T cells sorted from blood. Subset meaning: CD45RA+ positively selected. The receptors were sampled from a man younger than 30 in good health.

This clone showed up just once. Here the CDR3 reads CAWARTGKNTEAFF. The CDR3 nucleotides read TGTGCCTGGGCAAGGACAGGAAAGAACACTGAAGCTTTCTTT. The chain is built from TRBV30 and TRBJ1-1, with 7 nucleotides matching TRBD1. Germline V gives CDR1 GTSNPN, CDR2 SVGIG (reference sequence). With 5 bases clipped from V and 1 base from J, the junction kept 7 bases outside the gene matches. CDR3 length: 14 amino acids.

J is TRBJ2-7 and V is TRBV5-5; TRBD1 might be the D (5 bases). Per the germline V gene, CDR1 is SGHKS and CDR2 is YYEKEE (reference sequence). The CDR3 has 15 residues. V was shortened by 1 base and J by 0 bases, with 11 bases between the two germline ends. CDR3: CASSLYPDSSYEQYF. The CDR3 bases are TGTGCCAGCAGCTTGTATCCCGACAGCTCCTACGAGCAGTACTTC.

This clone showed up just a few times. This chain joins TRBV5-1 and TRBJ1-2; 10 bases are a match to TRBD1. The CDR3 has 15 amino acids. The J segment lost 8 bases and the V segment lost 0 bases, leaving 7 bases of the junction unmatched. Germline V CDR1 and CDR2: SGHRS, YFSETQ. CDR3 in DNA: TGCGCCAGCAGCTTGGCCGGGACAGGGGCTCCCGGCTACACCTTC. It codes for CASSLAGTGAPGYTF.

This chain connects TRBV27 to TRBJ2-7, with TRBD1 as a possible D gene (5 bases). The V gene's germline CDR1 is MNHEY and CDR2 SMNVEV (reference sequence). This CDR3 has 15 residues. The V and J ends lost 5 bases and 2 bases respectively, with 16 bases between them. Written as DNA, the CDR3 is TGTGCCAGCAGTGTCCTCCCCGGACAACCCTACGAGCAGTACTTC. It is translated as CASSVLPGQPYEQYF.

J is TRBJ2-4 and V is TRBV7-2; D not resolved. The germline V gene has CDR1 SGHTA and CDR2 FQGNSA. The CDR3 totals 14 residues. V was trimmed by 1 base and J by 1 base, leaving 5 bases between them. The CDR3 protein is CASSLVYAKNIQYF. CDR3 nucleotides: TGTGCCAGCAGCTTAGTGTACGCCAAAAACATTCAGTACTTC.

The chain links TRBV28 to TRBJ2-7; TRBD1 matches at 9 bases. CDR3 length: 15 amino acids. The germline V gene encodes CDR1 MDHEN and CDR2 SYDVKM. Trimming took 7 bases from V and 4 from J; bases not matched to a gene: 11. The CDR3 bases are TGTGCCAGCAACCTCTCTGGGACAGGGACGTACGAGCAGTACTTC. It translates to CASNLSGTGTYEQYF.

The chain couples TRBV7-2 to TRBJ2-5; D is ambiguous. Judging by the DNA end, TRBJ2-7 fits better; the J call may be wrong. The CDR3 has 14 amino acids. CDR1 SGHTA and CDR2 FQGNSA come from the germline V gene. The DNA for the CDR3 is TGTGCCAGCAGCTTAGTTAGCATCGCCTACGAGCAGTACTTC. It is translated as CASSLVSIAYEQYF.

The chain uses TRBV9 and TRBJ2-5, with D possibly matching TRBD1 (6 bases). V shed 3 bases and J shed 7 bases, with 19 bases lying between them. Looked up from germline, CDR1 is SGDLS and CDR2 is YYNGEE. This CDR3 comprises 15 residues. CDR3 amino acids: CASSASDLARGTQYF. The DNA for the CDR3 is TGTGCCAGCAGCGCGAGTGATCTGGCCAGGGGGACCCAGTACTTC.

The chain couples TRBV5-1 to TRBJ1-1, with D possibly matching TRBD1 (6 bases). V lost 2 bases and J lost 4, with 12 bases in between. CDR3 size: 14 residues. Per germline, CDR1 SGHRS and CDR2 YFSETQ. CDR3: CASSLGTLGTEAFF. The CDR3 DNA sequence: TGCGCCAGCAGCTTAGGGACACTAGGCACTGAAGCTTTCTTT.

The chain recombines TRBV5-1 with TRBJ1-2; D is ambiguous. This CDR3 comprises 14 residues. Germline V gene lookup returns CDR1 SGHRS and CDR2 YFSETQ. V was trimmed by 1 base and J by 7 bases, leaving 14 bases between them. The CDR3 protein is CASSLLGLEGGYTF. The DNA of the CDR3 is TGCGCCAGCAGCTTGTTAGGGCTTGAGGGTGGCTACACCTTC.

The chain joins TRBV27 to TRBJ2-7; D remains ambiguous. The CDR3 is 16 amino acids. CDR1 is MNHEY and CDR2 is SMNVEV in the germline V gene (reference sequence). Trimming left V 0 bases short and J 2 bases short, with 14 bases between. DNA for the CDR3: TGTGCCAGCAGTTTATCGGGCGCAGGCGTCGCCTACGAGCAGTACTTC. Translating gives CASSLSGAGVAYEQYF.

The rearrangement joins TRBV18 to TRBJ2-7; tentatively, D is TRBD1 or TRBD2 (5 bases each). The CDR3 runs to 15 residues. V lost 3 bases to trimming and J lost 4 bases, with 16 bases between them. The V gene's germline CDR1 is KGHSH and CDR2 LQKENI. CDR3 in amino acids: CASSPTGPIDYEQYF. CDR3 DNA: TGTGCCAGCTCACCGACGGGACCCATAGATTACGAGCAGTACTTC. The full variable domain, completed using reference TRBV18 and TRBJ2-7, is NAGVMQNPRHLVRRRGQEARLRCSPMKGHSHVYWYRQLPEEGLKFMVYLQKENIIDESGMPKERFSAEFPKEGPSILRIQQVVRGDSAAYFCASSPTGPIDYEQYFGPGTRLTVT.

J is TRBJ1-3 and V is TRBV7-2; no firm D call. Germline V CDR1 and CDR2: SGHTA, FQGNSA. The CDR3 contains 15 residues. The V end lost 1 base, the J end lost 0 bases, and 7 bases lay between the germline ends. The CDR3 sequence: CASSLESYSGNTIYF. The CDR3 nucleotides are TGTGCCAGCAGCTTAGAATCTTACTCTGGAAACACCATATATTTT.

The rearrangement links TRBV4-1 to TRBJ1-6; tentatively, D is TRBD1 (5 bases). This CDR3 comprises 15 residues. Germline V gene data show CDR1 as MGHRA and CDR2 as YSYEKL. V lost 5 bases and J lost 7, with 15 bases in between. The CDR3 coding sequence is TGCGCCAGCAGCGATTGGGACTCCGGGAATTCACCCCTCCACTTT. This encodes CASSDWDSGNSPLHF.

The chain has TRBV10-1 and TRBJ1-1; the match to TRBD1 covers 7 bases. Germline values: CDR1 WNHNN, CDR2 SYGVQD (reference sequence). V was pared by 6 bases and J by 1 base, with 2 bases of the junction left unmatched. The CDR3 is 13 amino acids. The CDR3 loop is CASRGTANTEAFF. The CDR3 coding sequence is TGCGCCAGCAGGGGGACAGCGAACACTGAAGCTTTCTTT.

This rearrangement joins TRBV5-1 to TRBJ2-5, with D unresolved. CDR1 is SGHRS and CDR2 is YFSETQ in the germline V gene. V was trimmed by 0 bases and J by 7 bases, leaving 4 bases between them. This CDR3 has 11 amino acids. The CDR3 is CASSLDGTQYF. Written as DNA, the CDR3 is TGCGCCAGCAGCTTGGATGGGACCCAGTACTTC. The full variable domain, in which reference TRBV5-1 and TRBJ2-5 provide the parts outside the CDR3, is KAGVTQTPRYLIKTRGQQVTLSCSPISGHRSVSWYQQTPGQGLQFLFEYFSETQRNKGNFPGRFSGRQFSNSRSEMNVSTLELGDSALYLCASSLDGTQYFGPGTRLLVL.

On this clone itself: The same CDR3 can be traced to other DNA sequences in this sample. The genes are TRBV6-6 and TRBJ1-3, with D hard to call. Deletions cut 0 bases from V and 1 base from J, with 7 bases between. Germline CDR1 and CDR2: MNHNY and SVGAGI (reference sequence). CDR3 length equals 15 residues. CDR3 protein: CASSYSTGSGNTIYF. In DNA form, the CDR3 reads TGTGCCAGCAGTTACTCGACGGGGTCTGGAAACACCATATATTTT.

V usage is TRBV6-5 and J usage is TRBJ2-7; D is perhaps TRBD2 (6 bases). Trimming removed 1 base from V and 6 bases from J, with 10 bases in between. The CDR3 spans 13 residues. Germline loops: CDR1 MNHEY, CDR2 SVGAGI. The CDR3 reads CASSYFSGVEQYF. For the CDR3, the DNA is TGTGCCAGCAGTTACTTTTCGGGGGTCGAGCAGTACTTC.

This chain joins TRBV5-1 and TRBJ1-2, with unresolved D. This CDR3 comprises 13 residues. The V gene's germline CDR1 is SGHRS and CDR2 YFSETQ. V gave up 4 bases and J gave up 2 bases, with 9 bases separating them. CDR3 bases: TGCGCCAGCAGCCCAACAGCGAACTATGGCTACACCTTC. Its translation is CASSPTANYGYTF.

Notes on this clone: Other DNA sequences of this sample code for an identical CDR3. The chain employs TRBV10-1 and TRBJ2-2, with D perhaps TRBD2 (5 bases). The V and J ends lost 4 bases and 7 bases respectively, with 7 bases between them. Germline V lookup: CDR1 WNHNN, CDR2 SYGVQD (reference sequence). The CDR3 consists of 12 residues. This chain's CDR3 is CASSASGGELFF. The CDR3, as DNA: TGCGCCAGCAGTGCGAGCGGCGGGGAGCTGTTTTTT.